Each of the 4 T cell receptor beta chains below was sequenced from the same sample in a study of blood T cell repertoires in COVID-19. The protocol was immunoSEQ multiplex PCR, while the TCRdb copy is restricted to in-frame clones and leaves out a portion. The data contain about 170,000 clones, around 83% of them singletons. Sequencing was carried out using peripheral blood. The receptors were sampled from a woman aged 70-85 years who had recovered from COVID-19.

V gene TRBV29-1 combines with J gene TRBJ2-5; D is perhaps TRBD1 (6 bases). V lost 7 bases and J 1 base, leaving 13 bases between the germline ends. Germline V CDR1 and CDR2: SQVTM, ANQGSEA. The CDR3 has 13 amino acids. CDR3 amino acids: CSAQQGAQETQYF. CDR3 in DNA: TGCAGCGCCCAACAGGGTGCCCAAGAGACCCAGTACTTC. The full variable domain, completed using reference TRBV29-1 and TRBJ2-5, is SAVISQKPSRDICQRGTSLTIQCQVDSQVTMMFWYRQQPGQSLTLIATANQGSEATYESGFVIDKFPISRPNLTFSTLTVSNMSPEDSSIYLCSAQQGAQETQYFGPGTRLLVL.

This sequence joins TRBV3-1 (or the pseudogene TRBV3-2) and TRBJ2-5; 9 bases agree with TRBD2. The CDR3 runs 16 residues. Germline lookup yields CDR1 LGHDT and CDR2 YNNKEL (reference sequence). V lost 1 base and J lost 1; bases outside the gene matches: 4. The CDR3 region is CASSQGRRGGQETQYF. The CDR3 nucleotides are TGTGCCAGCAGCCAAGGTCGGCGGGGGGGCCAAGAGACCCAGTACTTC.

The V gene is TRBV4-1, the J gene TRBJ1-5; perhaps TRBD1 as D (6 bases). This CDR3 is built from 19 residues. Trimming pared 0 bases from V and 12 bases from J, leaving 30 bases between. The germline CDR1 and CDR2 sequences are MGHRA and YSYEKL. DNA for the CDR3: TGCGCCAGCAGCCAAGATCTGCGGGCCCGGGGGGCCCCACTTGCTGGCCAGCATTTT. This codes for CASSQDLRARGAPLAGQHF.

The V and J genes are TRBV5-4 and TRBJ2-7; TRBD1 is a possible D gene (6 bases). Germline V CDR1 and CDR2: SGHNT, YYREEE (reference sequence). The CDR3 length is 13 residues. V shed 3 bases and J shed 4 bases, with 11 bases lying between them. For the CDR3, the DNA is TGTGCCAGCAGCTGGGGGCGTGGGTACGAGCAGTACTTC. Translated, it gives CASSWGRGYEQYF.